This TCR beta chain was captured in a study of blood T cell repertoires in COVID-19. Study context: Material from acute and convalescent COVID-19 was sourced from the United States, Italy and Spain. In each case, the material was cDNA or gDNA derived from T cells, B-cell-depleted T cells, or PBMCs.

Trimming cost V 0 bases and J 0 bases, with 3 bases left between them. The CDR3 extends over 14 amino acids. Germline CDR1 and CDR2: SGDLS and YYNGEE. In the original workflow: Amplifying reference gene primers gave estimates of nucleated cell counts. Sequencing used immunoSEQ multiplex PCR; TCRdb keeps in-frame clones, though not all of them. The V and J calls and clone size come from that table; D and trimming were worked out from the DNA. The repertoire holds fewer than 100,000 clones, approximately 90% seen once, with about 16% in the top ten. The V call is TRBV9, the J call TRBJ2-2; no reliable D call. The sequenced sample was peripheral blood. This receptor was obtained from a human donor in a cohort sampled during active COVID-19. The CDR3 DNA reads TGTGCCAGCAGCGTAGACTCGAACACCGGGGAGCTGTTTTTT. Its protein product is CASSVDSNTGELFF.